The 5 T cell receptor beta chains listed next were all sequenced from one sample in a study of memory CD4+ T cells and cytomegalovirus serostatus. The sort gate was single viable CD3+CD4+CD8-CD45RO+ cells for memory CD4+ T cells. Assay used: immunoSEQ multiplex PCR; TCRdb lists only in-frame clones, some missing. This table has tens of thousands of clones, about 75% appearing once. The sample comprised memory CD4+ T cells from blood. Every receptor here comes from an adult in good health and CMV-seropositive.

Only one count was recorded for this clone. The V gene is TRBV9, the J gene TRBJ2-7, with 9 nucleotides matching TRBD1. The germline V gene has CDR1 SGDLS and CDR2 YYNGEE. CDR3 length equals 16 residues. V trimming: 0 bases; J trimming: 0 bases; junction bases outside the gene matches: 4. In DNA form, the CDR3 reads TGTGCCAGCAGCGTAGCTACAGGGGGCAGCTCCTACGAGCAGTACTTC. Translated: CASSVATGGSSYEQYF.

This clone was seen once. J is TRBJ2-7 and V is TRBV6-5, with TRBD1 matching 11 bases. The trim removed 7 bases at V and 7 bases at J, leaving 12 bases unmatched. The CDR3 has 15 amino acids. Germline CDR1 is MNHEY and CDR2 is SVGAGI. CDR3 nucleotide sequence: TGTGCCAGCAAACGGACAGGGGGCCACTCTCGAGAGCAGTACTTC. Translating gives CASKRTGGHSREQYF.

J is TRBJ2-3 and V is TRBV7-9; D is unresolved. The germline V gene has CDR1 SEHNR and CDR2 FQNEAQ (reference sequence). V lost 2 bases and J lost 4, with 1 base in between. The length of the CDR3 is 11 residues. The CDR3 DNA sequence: TGTGCCAGCAGCTTATCAGATACGCAGTATTTT. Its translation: CASSLSDTQYF.

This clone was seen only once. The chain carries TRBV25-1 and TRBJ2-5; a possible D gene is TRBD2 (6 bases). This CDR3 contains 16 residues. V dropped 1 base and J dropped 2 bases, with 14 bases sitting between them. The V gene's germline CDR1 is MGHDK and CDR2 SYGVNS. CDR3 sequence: CASSESGRLGQETQYF. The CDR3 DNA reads TGTGCCAGCAGTGAATCTGGGCGACTAGGACAAGAGACCCAGTACTTC.

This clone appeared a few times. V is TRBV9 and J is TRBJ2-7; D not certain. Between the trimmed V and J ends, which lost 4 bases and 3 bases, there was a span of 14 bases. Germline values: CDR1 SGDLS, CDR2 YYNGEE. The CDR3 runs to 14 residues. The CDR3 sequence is CASSPRSAVYEQYF. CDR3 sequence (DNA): TGTGCCAGCAGCCCCCGGAGCGCGGTCTACGAGCAGTACTTC.